This T cell receptor (beta chain) was recovered during a study of shared clonotypes between healthy human individuals. Study-wide findings and caveats: How much donors shared clonotypes was expected to be affected by sequencing depth.

The data were produced by immunoSEQ multiplex PCR, yet TCRdb's version contains in-frame clones alone and is incomplete. The profile shows roughly 2,000,000 clones, about 94% of them singletons. This clone occurred once. Its target is not known. It was CD45RO-negative cells, positively selected for CCR7, that made up naive CD8 cells, with terminally differentiated effector memory CD45RA+ cells excluded. The V end was cut by 7 bases, the J end by 2 bases, with 15 bases between. The CDR3 runs 14 residues. Germline CDR1 and CDR2: MDHEN and SYDVKM. The sample comprised naive CD8+ T cells sorted from blood. The J gene is TRBJ2-7, the V gene TRBV28, with TRBD2 as a possible D gene (5 bases). The TCR was taken from a young man in good health. The CDR3 reads CASTPWGEPYEQYF. CDR3 sequence (DNA): TGTGCCAGCACCCCGTGGGGAGAACCCTACGAGCAGTACTTC.